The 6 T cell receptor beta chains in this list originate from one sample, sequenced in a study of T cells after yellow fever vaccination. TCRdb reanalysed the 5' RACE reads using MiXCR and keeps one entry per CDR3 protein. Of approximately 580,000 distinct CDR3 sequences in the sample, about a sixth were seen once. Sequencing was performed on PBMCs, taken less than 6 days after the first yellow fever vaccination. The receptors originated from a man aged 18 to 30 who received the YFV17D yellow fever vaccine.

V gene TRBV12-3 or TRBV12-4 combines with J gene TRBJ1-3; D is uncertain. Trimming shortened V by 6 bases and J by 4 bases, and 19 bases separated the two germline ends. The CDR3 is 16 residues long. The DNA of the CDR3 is TGTGCCAGCAGCTTCGCCGCTGGGATAGGGGGAAACACCATATATTTT. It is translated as CASSFAAGIGGNTIYF.

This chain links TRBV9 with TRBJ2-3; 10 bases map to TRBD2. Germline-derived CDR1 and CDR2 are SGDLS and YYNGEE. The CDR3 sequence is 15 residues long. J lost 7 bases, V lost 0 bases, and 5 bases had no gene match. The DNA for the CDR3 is TGTGCCAGCAGCGTAGACAGCGGGGGGGCGTATACGCAGTATTTT. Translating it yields CASSVDSGGAYTQYF.

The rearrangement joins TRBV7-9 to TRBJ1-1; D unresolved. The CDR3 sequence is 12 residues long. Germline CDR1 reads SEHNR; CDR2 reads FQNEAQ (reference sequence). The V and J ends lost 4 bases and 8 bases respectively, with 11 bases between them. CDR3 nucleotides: TGTGCCAGCAGCTCTTCAGGTCAGGAAGCTTTCTTT. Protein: CASSSSGQEAFF.

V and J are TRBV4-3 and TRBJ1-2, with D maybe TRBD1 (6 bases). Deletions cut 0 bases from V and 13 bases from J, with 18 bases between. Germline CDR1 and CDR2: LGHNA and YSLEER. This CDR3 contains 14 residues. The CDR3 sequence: CASSQEETNRVRTF. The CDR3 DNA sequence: TGCGCCAGCAGCCAAGAGGAGACCAACAGGGTCCGCACCTTC.

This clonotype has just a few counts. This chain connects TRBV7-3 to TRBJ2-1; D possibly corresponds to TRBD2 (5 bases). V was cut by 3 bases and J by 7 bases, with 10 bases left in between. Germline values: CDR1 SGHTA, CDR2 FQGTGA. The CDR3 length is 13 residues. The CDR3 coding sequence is TGTGCCAGCAGCTTGGGCCCGGGAAATGAGCAGTTCTTC. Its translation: CASSLGPGNEQFF.

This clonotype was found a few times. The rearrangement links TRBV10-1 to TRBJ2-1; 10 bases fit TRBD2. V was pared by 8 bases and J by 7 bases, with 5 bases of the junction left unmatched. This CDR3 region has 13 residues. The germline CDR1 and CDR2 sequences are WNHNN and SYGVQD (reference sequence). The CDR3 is CASSWTSGNEQFF. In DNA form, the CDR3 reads TGCGCCAGCTCTTGGACTAGCGGTAATGAGCAGTTCTTC.